The present TCR beta chain was sequenced within a study of CD8+ T cells in alopecia areata. For the study at large: The drug, oral tofacitinib, was given to treated patients at 5 to 10 mg twice daily. Treatment ran 6 to 18 months, with 6 months of follow-up afterward. Overall study results and limits: Clonality in lesional scalp, especially alopecia totalis/universalis, exceeded that of normal scalp.

As for treatment: oral pan-JAK inhibitor, 5-10 mg twice daily. On this clone: As yet, its antigen is unknown.

RNA, once extracted, was reverse transcribed into cDNA for use as the sequencing template. Profiling relied on immunoSEQ multiplex PCR, and the TCRdb table lists in-frame clones only, not all of them. In the table there are 110,000 or so clones, around 54% of which are singletons. CDR3 length: 11 amino acids. V gave up 7 bases and J gave up 3 bases, with 9 bases separating them. The V gene's germline CDR1 is SQVTM and CDR2 ANQGSEA. The chain joins TRBV29-1 to TRBJ1-2; no clear D gene. The source material was CD4+ T cells sorted from blood, sampled at week 24, from a patient treated with tofacitinib. This TCR was recovered from a human donor with alopecia areata. CDR3 residues: CSGGEDYGYTF. In DNA form, the CDR3 reads TGCAGCGGGGGAGAGGACTATGGCTACACCTTC. Full variable domain (outside the CDR3, taken from reference TRBV29-1 and TRBJ1-2): SAVISQKPSRDICQRGTSLTIQCQVDSQVTMMFWYRQQPGQSLTLIATANQGSEATYESGFVIDKFPISRPNLTFSTLTVSNMSPEDSSIYLCSGGEDYGYTFGSGTRLTVV.